The 17 T cell receptor beta chains below were found in one sample sequenced in a study of blood T cells in healthy people across ages (dated by TCRdb to 2014 to 2015). Library prep was done by 5' RACE. The listed sequencing device is Illumina HiSeq 2500. The second PCR ran for roughly 6 to 11 cycles and used a J-beta primer mix along with a sample-barcoded 5' primer. TCRdb's own reprocessing of the public reads used fastp at Q25 and MiXCR and kept productive beta chains. Entries are consolidated by CDR3 protein sequence, retaining the most common genes and DNA. The sample has under 2,000,000 distinct CDR3 sequences on record, about 49% of them singletons. The ten biggest clones cover roughly 2.1% of the sample. Sequencing input: blood. All receptors come from a woman aged 40 to 49 in good health.

This clonotype has more than one count but fewer than ten. The chain joins TRBV7-2 to TRBJ2-7; 9 nucleotides line up with TRBD1. The V gene's germline CDR1 is SGHTA and CDR2 FQGNSA. The CDR3 consists of 15 residues. The ends lost 5 bases at V and 3 bases at J; junction bases unmatched: 8. This CDR3 is CASSHGQGSIYEQYF. The CDR3 coding sequence is TGTGCCAGCAGCCACGGACAGGGGAGTATCTACGAGCAGTACTTC.

The chain employs TRBV11-2 and TRBJ2-4; possible D gene TRBD2, 7 bases. The germline gives CDR1 SGHAT, CDR2 FQNNGV. The CDR3 consists of 15 residues. V was clipped by 6 bases and J by 0 bases, with 12 bases between them. The CDR3 region is CASRSRGAAKNIQYF. In nucleotides, the CDR3 is TGTGCCAGCAGGTCCCGGGGGGCAGCCAAAAACATTCAGTACTTC.

This clonotype was observed a few times. The chain employs TRBV28 and TRBJ2-3; TRBD2 aligns across 9 bases. Germline-derived CDR1 and CDR2 are MDHEN and SYDVKM. V lost 6 bases and J lost 11; bases outside the gene matches: 12. The CDR3 extends over 14 amino acids. The DNA of the CDR3 is TGTGCCAGCAGGGGACTAGCTTCTACCTGGGGGCAGTATTTT. Translation: CASRGLASTWGQYF.

This clonotype came up a few times. The rearrangement joins TRBV10-3 to TRBJ2-7; TRBD1 matches 8 bases. The length of the CDR3 is 15 residues. From germline, CDR1 is ENHRY and CDR2 SYGVKD. V gave up 7 bases and J gave up 0 bases; unmatched junction bases: 8. The CDR3 region has the DNA TGTGCCATCAACGTTGGGACAGGAGTCTCCTACGAGCAGTACTTC. Residues: CAINVGTGVSYEQYF.

V is TRBV24-1 and J is TRBJ1-2; D gene ambiguous. CDR1 and CDR2 (germline): KGHDR, SFDVKD. The V and J ends lost 9 bases and 0 bases respectively, with 7 bases between them. CDR3 length: 12 residues. The CDR3 spells CATANANYGYTF. In DNA form, the CDR3 reads TGTGCCACCGCTAACGCTAACTATGGCTACACCTTC.

This clonotype occurred a few times. The chain is built from TRBV28 and TRBJ2-5, with 8 bases matching TRBD2. V lost 7 bases to trimming and J lost 5 bases; unmatched junction nucleotides: 12. CDR3 length: 15 residues. CDR1 MDHEN and CDR2 SYDVKM come from the germline V gene. For the CDR3, the DNA is TGTGCCAGCACAGCGGGGGCCCCACTCCAGGAGACCCAGTACTTC. It codes for CASTAGAPLQETQYF.

This clonotype has more than one count but fewer than ten. This chain connects TRBV7-6 to TRBJ2-1; 9 bases line up with TRBD2. This CDR3 has 21 amino acids. V was clipped by 0 bases and J by 4 bases; unmatched bases: 19. Germline CDR1 and CDR2: SGHVS and FNYEAQ. This chain's CDR3 is CASSLAGYSGGNPPRYNEQFF. The DNA for the CDR3 is TGTGCCAGCAGCTTAGCTGGCTATAGCGGGGGAAATCCTCCCCGATACAATGAGCAGTTCTTC.

The chain recombines TRBV6-5 with TRBJ2-3; 9 bases agree with TRBD1. V trimming: 6 bases; J trimming: 7 bases; junction bases outside the gene matches: 11. The CDR3 spans 15 residues. CDR1 is MNHEY and CDR2 is SVGAGI in the germline V gene. CDR3 in amino acids: CASSSGTGIENTQYF. CDR3 nucleotide sequence: TGTGCCAGCAGCTCCGGGACAGGGATCGAAAATACGCAGTATTTT.

V gene TRBV27 combines with J gene TRBJ2-7; D is unresolved. Trimming pared 5 bases from V and 0 bases from J, leaving 14 bases between. CDR3 length: 15 amino acids. The germline gives CDR1 MNHEY, CDR2 SMNVEV (reference sequence). CDR3 nucleotide sequence: TGTGCCAGCAGTCGAGGACGGGTGAGCTCCTACGAGCAGTACTTC. Translating it yields CASSRGRVSSYEQYF.

The V call is TRBV27, the J call TRBJ2-1; D is unresolved. The CDR3 is 14 residues long. From germline, CDR1 is MNHEY and CDR2 SMNVEV (reference sequence). The germline V and J ends were trimmed by 8 bases and 2 bases, with 13 bases remaining between them. The CDR3 protein is CASRTVRTYNEQFF. The CDR3 nucleotides read TGTGCCAGCCGTACAGTTCGAACCTACAATGAGCAGTTCTTC.

This clonotype occurred a few times. The genes are TRBV4-3 and TRBJ2-5; unclear D gene. The germline gives CDR1 LGHNA, CDR2 YSLEER. CDR3 length: 15 residues. The V gene lost 1 base and the J gene lost 5 bases, with 14 bases spanning the gap. The CDR3 DNA reads as TGCGCCAGCAGCCAAGGGGTTTTACAGCAGGAGACCCAGTACTTC. Encoded protein: CASSQGVLQQETQYF.

This clonotype was observed a handful of times. The chain carries TRBV3-1 and TRBJ1-4; D call uncertain. With 0 bases removed from V and 5 bases from J, the gap between germline ends came to 16 bases. This CDR3 has 17 residues. The germline gives CDR1 LGHDT, CDR2 YNNKEL (reference sequence). In DNA form, the CDR3 reads TGTGCCAGCAGCCAAGACGGGTCGGGCCAGCTAAATGAAAAACTGTTTTTT. Translating it yields CASSQDGSGQLNEKLFF. The full variable domain, completed using reference TRBV3-1 and TRBJ1-4, is DTAVSQTPKYLVTQMGNDKSIKCEQNLGHDTMYWYKQDSKKFLKIMFSYNNKELIINETVPNRFSPKSPDKAHLNLHINSLELGDSAVYFCASSQDGSGQLNEKLFFGSGTQLSVL.

This clonotype was recorded a few times. This chain uses TRBV5-1 with TRBJ2-3, with TRBD1 as a possible D gene (6 bases). This CDR3 spans 14 amino acids. Germline CDR1 SGHRS, CDR2 YFSETQ. With 4 bases removed from V and 6 bases from J, the gap between germline ends came to 15 bases. Written as DNA, the CDR3 is TGCGCCAGCAGCCCGACAGGCCCCGGGGATACGCAGTATTTT. Translation gives CASSPTGPGDTQYF.

This clonotype has a single count. This may stem from a read error, because a much larger clone lies one nucleotide away. The gene calls are TRBV10-3 and TRBJ2-7; D might be TRBD1 (5 bases). Germline V gene sequence: CDR1 ENHRY, CDR2 SYGVKD. This CDR3 is built from 12 residues. The CDR3 region is CTISEQGYEQYF. The DNA for the CDR3 is TGTACCATCAGTGAGCAGGGATACGAGCAGTACTTC.

This clonotype has a single count. The chain carries TRBV27 and TRBJ1-6, with 7 bases aligning to TRBD1. The CDR3 contains 17 residues. Germline V gene sequence: CDR1 MNHEY, CDR2 SMNVEV (reference sequence). Trimming took 4 bases from V and 10 from J; bases not matched to a gene: 16. CDR3 sequence (DNA): TGTGCCAGCAGTTCACTCTGGGACAGTCTCACTTGGTCACCCCTCCACTTT. This translates into CASSSLWDSLTWSPLHF.

This sequence joins TRBV7-2 and TRBJ1-1, with D perhaps TRBD1 (5 bases). The CDR3 has 16 amino acids. V dropped 4 bases and J dropped 5 bases, with 20 bases sitting between them. Germline CDR1 reads SGHTA; CDR2 reads FQGNSA. CDR3 bases: TGTGCCAGCAGCTCCCCGCCGGGGACCTCAGGGACTGAAGCTTTCTTT. Translation gives CASSSPPGTSGTEAFF.

This clonotype appeared a few times. V gene TRBV24-1 combines with J gene TRBJ2-3, with a weak D call TRBD1 (6 bases). The V end was cut by 6 bases, the J end by 11 bases, with 11 bases between. The CDR3 contains 11 residues. The germline gives CDR1 KGHDR, CDR2 SFDVKD. The CDR3 is CATSQGPMQYF. In DNA form, the CDR3 reads TGTGCCACCAGTCAGGGGCCGATGCAGTATTTT.